This T cell receptor beta chain was recovered during a study of cytomegalovirus exposure and HLA in healthy donors. Study summary: From donors who were HLA-typed, an early data release held 80 million to 85 million unique TCRs.

Researchers ran the PCR with 60 Vbeta and 13 Jbeta primers. Profiled with immunoSEQ multiplex PCR; TCRdb holds only in-frame clones, not every one. This sample has about 210,000 clones; approximately 80% occur once, and the top ten carry roughly a tenth. General observations from the study: The authors later found HLA-associated TCR beta chains more clonally expanded than equally common others.

This clone was seen only once. The antigen is undetermined. V lost 6 bases and J lost 3, with 14 bases in between. The CDR3 has 14 residues. The germline CDR1 and CDR2 sequences are LNHDA and SQIVND (reference sequence). Despite likely unrecorded immune exposures, the donors were nominally healthy at the time of sampling. Sequenced input: PBMCs. The chain joins TRBV19 to TRBJ1-1, with TRBD1 as a possible D gene (6 bases). This receptor was identified in a woman aged 45-59 years in good health and CMV-seropositive. The CDR3 DNA reads as TGTGCCAGTAGCCCAGGGGAGAGTTACACTGAAGCTTTCTTT. Protein: CASSPGESYTEAFF.